These 8 T cell receptor beta chains came from one sample sequenced in a study of blood T cell repertoires in COVID-19. Only in-frame clones appear in the TCRdb table, and some are missing; sequencing was by immunoSEQ multiplex PCR. The data hold about 290,000 clones, with roughly 80% observed a single time. The sequenced material came from peripheral blood. The source of these receptors is a woman aged 45-59 years with active or convalescent COVID-19.

The rearrangement uses TRBV7-6 and TRBJ1-1; 8 bases fit TRBD1. Germline lookup yields CDR1 SGHVS and CDR2 FNYEAQ. J was trimmed by 1 base and V by 1 base; bases with no gene match: 2. CDR3 length: 15 amino acids. The CDR3 coding sequence is TGTGCCAGCAGCTTAGGGACAGGGACGAACACTGAAGCTTTCTTT. Protein product: CASSLGTGTNTEAFF. Drawing the rest from reference TRBV7-6 and TRBJ1-1, the complete variable domain is GAGVSQSPRYKVTKRGQDVALRCDPISGHVSLYWYRQALGQGPEFLTYFNYEAQQDKSGLPNDRFSAERPEGSISTLTIQRTEQRDSAMYRCASSLGTGTNTEAFFGQGTRLTVV.

The gene calls are TRBV24-1 and TRBJ1-1, with 11 bases that match TRBD1. This CDR3 is built from 17 residues. Germline V gives CDR1 KGHDR, CDR2 SFDVKD. With 0 bases clipped from V and 6 bases from J, the junction kept 8 bases outside the gene matches. CDR3 loop: CATSDLRSGTGGPEAFF. The DNA for the CDR3 is TGTGCCACCAGTGATTTGAGGTCCGGGACAGGGGGACCTGAAGCTTTCTTT.

This rearrangement joins TRBV30 to TRBJ2-3; no definite D call. The CDR3 has 15 residues. The germline V gene encodes CDR1 GTSNPN and CDR2 SVGIG (reference sequence). V lost 3 bases and J 0 bases, leaving 13 bases between the germline ends. The CDR3 is CAWSKLASSTDTQYF. The CDR3, as DNA: TGTGCCTGGAGCAAGTTAGCCTCGAGCACAGATACGCAGTATTTT. Full variable domain (missing parts from reference TRBV30 and TRBJ2-3): SQTIHQWPATLVQPVGSPLSLECTVEGTSNPNLYWYRQAAGRGLQLLFYSVGIGQISSEVPQNLSASRPQDRQFILSSKKLLLSDSGFYLCAWSKLASSTDTQYFGPGTRLTVL.

This clone was counted only a few times. V and J are TRBV2 and TRBJ1-5, with a weak D call TRBD1 (6 bases). V was clipped by 7 bases and J by 7 bases, with 11 bases between them. CDR3 length: 12 amino acids. Per germline, CDR1 SNHLY and CDR2 FYNNEI. The CDR3 sequence: CASKGGGQPQHF. The CDR3, as DNA: TGTGCCAGCAAGGGGGGGGGCCAGCCCCAGCATTTT.

This chain joins TRBV4-2 and TRBJ2-1, with 14 nucleotides matching TRBD2. In germline, CDR1 is LGHNA, CDR2 YNFKEQ. The J segment lost 6 bases and the V segment lost 5 bases, leaving 6 bases of the junction unmatched. The CDR3 runs 16 residues. The CDR3 here is CASSFGTSGSLNEQFF. The CDR3 DNA follows: TGTGCCAGCAGCTTCGGGACTAGCGGGAGCCTCAATGAGCAGTTCTTC.

The rearrangement links TRBV5-1 to TRBJ1-5; 9 nucleotides match TRBD1. Looked up from germline, CDR1 is SGHRS and CDR2 is YFSETQ. J was trimmed by 6 bases and V by 0 bases; bases with no gene match: 4. CDR3 length equals 15 residues. The CDR3: CASSLEPGQGQPQHF. The CDR3 region has the DNA TGCGCCAGCAGCTTGGAACCGGGACAGGGTCAGCCCCAGCATTTT.

The CDR3 here is CASSDLLTYNEQFF. In DNA form, the CDR3 reads TGTGCCAGCTCTGACTTGTTGACCTACAATGAGCAGTTCTTC. V and J are TRBV27 and TRBJ2-1; no definite D call. This CDR3 is built from 14 residues. CDR1 MNHEY and CDR2 SMNVEV come from the germline V gene (reference sequence). V was pared by 8 bases and J by 2 bases, with 13 bases between.

This chain connects TRBV3-1 (or the pseudogene TRBV3-2) to TRBJ2-3; D is unresolved. Trimming shortened V by 5 bases and J by 4 bases, and 16 bases separated the two germline ends. Germline assignment: CDR1 LGHDT and CDR2 YNNKEL (reference sequence). The CDR3 runs 15 residues. The DNA for the CDR3 is TGTGCCAGCAGCTTATCCAGCCCGGGTTCAGATACGCAGTATTTT. Amino acids: CASSLSSPGSDTQYF.